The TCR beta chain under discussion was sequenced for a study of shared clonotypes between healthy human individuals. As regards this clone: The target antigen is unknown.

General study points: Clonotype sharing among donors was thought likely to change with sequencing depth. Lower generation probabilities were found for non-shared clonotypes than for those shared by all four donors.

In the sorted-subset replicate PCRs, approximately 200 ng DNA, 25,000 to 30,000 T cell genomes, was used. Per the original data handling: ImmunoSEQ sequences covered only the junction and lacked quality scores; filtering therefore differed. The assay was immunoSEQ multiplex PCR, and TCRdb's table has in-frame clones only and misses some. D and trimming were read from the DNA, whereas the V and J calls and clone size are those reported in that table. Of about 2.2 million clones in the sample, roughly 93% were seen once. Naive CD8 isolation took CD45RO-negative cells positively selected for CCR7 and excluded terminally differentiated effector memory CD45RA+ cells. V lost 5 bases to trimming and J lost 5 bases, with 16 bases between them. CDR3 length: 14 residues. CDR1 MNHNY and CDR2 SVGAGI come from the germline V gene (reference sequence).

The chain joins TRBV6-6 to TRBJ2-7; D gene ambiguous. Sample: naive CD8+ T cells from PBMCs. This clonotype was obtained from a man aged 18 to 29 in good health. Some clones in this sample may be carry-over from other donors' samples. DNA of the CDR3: TGTGCCAGCAGTGCCCCTGGTCTGTTCGACGAGCAGTACTTC. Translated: CASSAPGLFDEQYF.